This TCR beta chain was documented in a study of OX40 agonist ivuxolimab in advanced cancers. The wider study: It was permissible to have had prior anti-PD-1, anti-PD-L1 or anti-CTLA-4 therapy, and around 40% had some.

Study outcomes and limitations: Antigens targeted by the expanded peripheral T cells were not determined.

Of note for this clone: What it binds is not known.

Germline V gives CDR1 SQVTM, CDR2 ANQGSEA. The CDR3 extends over 13 amino acids. The V segment lost 3 bases and the J segment 7 bases; nucleotides outside the gene matches: 8. Assay: immunoSEQ multiplex PCR; the TCRdb copy retains only in-frame clones and omits some. The sample shows around 95,000 clones, roughly 88% of them seen only once. The source was CD4+ or CD8+ T cells sorted from blood, collected in a trial of the OX40 agonist ivuxolimab. The TCR was taken from an adult with an advanced solid tumor such as melanoma, head and neck, liver or kidney cancer. The chain employs TRBV29-1 and TRBJ1-2; 7 bases map to TRBD1. In DNA, the CDR3 is TGCAGCGTTGAGTACAGGGGTGTAGCTGGCTACACCTTC. It is translated as CSVEYRGVAGYTF.